This note documents a single TCR beta chain sequence. Its specificity is not known. These data originate in a study of T cell repertoires in cytomegalovirus infection. TCRdb passed the reads through MiXCR, listing each CDR3 protein once. Of just over 450,000 distinct CDR3 sequences listed, more than 40% are singletons. This CDR3 is 15 amino acids long. Trimming shortened V by 5 bases and J by 7 bases, and 18 bases separated the two germline ends. Per the germline V gene, CDR1 is MNHNY and CDR2 is SVGAGI (reference sequence). The sample here was cultured PBMCs, taken from culture after CMV antigen stimulation. The rearrangement uses TRBV6-6 and TRBJ1-5; D not resolved. The TCR sequence derives from a human donor in good health (CMV status not recorded). Some clones in this sample may be carry-over from other donors' samples. The CDR3 region is CASSGRAGWVQPQHF. The CDR3 coding sequence is TGTGCCAGCAGTGGGCGGGCGGGGTGGGTGCAGCCCCAGCATTTT.